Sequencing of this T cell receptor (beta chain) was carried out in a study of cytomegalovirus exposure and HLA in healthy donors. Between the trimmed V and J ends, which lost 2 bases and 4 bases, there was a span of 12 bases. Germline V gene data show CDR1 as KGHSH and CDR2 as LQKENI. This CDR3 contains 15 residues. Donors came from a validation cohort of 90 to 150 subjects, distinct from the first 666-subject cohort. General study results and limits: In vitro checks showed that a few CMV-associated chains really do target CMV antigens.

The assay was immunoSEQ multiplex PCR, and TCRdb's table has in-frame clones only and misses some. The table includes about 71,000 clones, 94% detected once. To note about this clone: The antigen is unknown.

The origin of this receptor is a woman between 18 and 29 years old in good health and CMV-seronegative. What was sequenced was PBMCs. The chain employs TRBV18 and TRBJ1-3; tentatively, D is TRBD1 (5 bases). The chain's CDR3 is CASSPDGGRGNTIYF. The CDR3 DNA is TGTGCCAGCTCACCAGACGGGGGAAGAGGAAACACCATATATTTT.